The rows below give T cell receptor beta chains drawn from one sample of a study of shared clonotypes between healthy human individuals. Method: immunoSEQ multiplex PCR; TCRdb's copy keeps in-frame clones and lacks some. The sample comprises fewer than 2.5 million clones, over 85% of which are singletons, and around 0.37% rests with the top ten. Sequenced input: naive CD4+ T cells from PBMCs. These receptors were obtained from a young man in good health. Some clones in this sample may be carry-over from other donors' samples. The CDR3 runs from the conserved cysteine through the conserved F or W. The order of the fields is D gene, J gene, V gene, clone size, CDR3 protein, CDR3 DNA. A D gene is named only where the DNA matches it firmly. Size values are once, few and many counts, or a class for expanded clones, and some rows have none.

>.|TRBJ1-5|TRBV18|.
CASSPAAGNQPQHF
TGTGCCAGCTCACCAGCGGCCGGCAATCAGCCCCAGCATTTT
>.|TRBJ2-7|TRBV2|.
CASSEGRYEQYF
TGTGCCAGCAGTGAAGGCAGGTACGAGCAGTACTTC
>.|TRBJ2-3|TRBV18|.
CASSQGVTDTQYF
TGTGCCAGCTCACAAGGGGTCACAGATACGCAGTATTTT
>TRBD2|TRBJ2-1|TRBV6-1|.
CVASGSYEQFF
TGTGTGGCTAGCGGGAGCTATGAGCAGTTCTTC
>.|TRBJ2-4|TRBV7-9|.
CASSQGPPKNIQYF
TGTGCCAGCAGCCAGGGGCCGCCCAAAAACATTCAGTACTTC
>.|TRBJ2-7|TRBV9|.
CASSVGLYGEQYF
TGTGCCAGCAGCGTAGGTCTGTATGGCGAGCAGTACTTC
>.|TRBJ2-5|TRBV7-2|.
CASSLGGNQETQYF
TGTGCCAGCAGCTTGGGAGGCAATCAAGAGACCCAGTACTTC
>.|TRBJ2-3|TRBV9|.
CASSVPGATQYF
TGTGCCAGCAGCGTACCGGGGGCCACGCAGTATTTT
>TRBD1|TRBJ2-1|TRBV5-1|.
CASSLAGQGAGEQFF
TGCGCCAGCAGCTTGGCGGGACAGGGGGCAGGTGAGCAGTTCTTC
>.|TRBJ2-3|TRBV6-5|.
CASKGLPSTDTQYF
TGTGCCAGCAAGGGACTTCCGAGCACAGATACGCAGTATTTT
>.|TRBJ2-1|TRBV28|.
CASAVRQVSYNEQFF
TGTGCCAGCGCTGTGAGACAGGTCTCCTACAATGAGCAGTTCTTC
>.|TRBJ2-2|TRBV2|.
CASSQTGNTGELFF
TGTGCCAGCAGTCAGACAGGAAACACCGGGGAGCTGTTTTTT
>TRBD1|TRBJ2-1|TRBV25-1|.
CASSKRGQGTYNEQFF
TGTGCCAGCAGTAAAAGAGGACAGGGGACCTACAATGAGCAGTTCTTC
>.|TRBJ2-3|TRBV7-3|.
CASSLVGAADTQYF
TGTGCCAGCAGCTTAGTGGGGGCTGCAGATACGCAGTATTTT
>.|TRBJ1-2|TRBV28|.
CASRGGDYGYTF
TGTGCCAGCAGAGGGGGGGACTATGGCTACACCTTC
>.|TRBJ2-5|TRBV7-2|once
CASSTQVRGTQYF
TGTGCCAGCAGCACACAGGTGCGGGGGACCCAGTACTTC
>.|TRBJ2-3|TRBV7-3|.
CASSLSSGDTQYF
TGTGCCAGCAGCTTAAGTTCGGGCGATACGCAGTATTTT
>TRBD1|TRBJ2-7|TRBV12-5|.
CASGLGTGGSYEQYF
TGTGCTAGTGGTTTAGGGACAGGGGGATCCTACGAGCAGTACTTC
>.|TRBJ2-5|TRBV4-3|.
CASSQEISGETQYF
TGCGCCAGCAGCCAAGAAATCTCGGGGGAGACCCAGTACTTC
>.|TRBJ2-1|TRBV19|.
CASSRTPGQSSYNEQFF
TGTGCCAGTAGTCGCACCCCCGGACAGAGCTCCTACAATGAGCAGTTCTTC
>TRBD2|TRBJ2-3|TRBV2|.
CASSSGSGRQTDTQYF
TGTGCCAGCAGTTCCGGCAGCGGGAGACAGACAGATACGCAGTATTTT
>.|TRBJ2-7|TRBV7-2|.
CASSLEPGARNEQYF
TGTGCCAGCAGCTTAGAACCGGGGGCCAGGAACGAGCAGTACTTC
>.|TRBJ1-5|TRBV6-1|.
CASSEAVYPGQPQHF
TGTGCCAGCAGTGAAGCAGTGTACCCCGGGCAGCCCCAGCATTTT
>TRBD1|TRBJ2-3|TRBV19|once
CATRDRGTDTQYF
TGTGCCACCCGAGACAGGGGAACAGATACGCAGTATTTT
>.|TRBJ2-1|TRBV10-2|.
CASSGYNEQFF
TGCGCCAGCAGTGGATACAATGAGCAGTTCTTC
>.|TRBJ2-3|TRBV28|.
CASSLGLSTDTQYF
TGTGCCAGCAGCCTGGGGCTAAGCACAGATACGCAGTATTTT
>TRBD1|TRBJ1-1|TRBV7-2|.
CASSSGQGRAFF
TGTGCCAGCAGCTCGGGACAGGGACGTGCTTTCTTT
>.|TRBJ2-3|TRBV7-9|.
CASSLHLTPTVADTQYF
TGTGCCAGCAGCCTCCACCTGACCCCAACGGTGGCAGATACGCAGTATTTT
>.|TRBJ1-1|TRBV5-1|.
CASSARIGEVTEAFF
TGCGCCAGCAGCGCCCGGATTGGGGAGGTGACTGAAGCTTTCTTT
>TRBD2|TRBJ2-3|TRBV28|.
CASSSPGTSGRARDTQYF
TGTGCCAGCAGTTCCCCGGGGACTAGCGGGAGAGCCCGGGATACGCAGTATTTT
>TRBD1|TRBJ2-6|TRBV19|.
CASSITGGQGHSGANVLTF
TGTGCCAGTAGTATAACGGGAGGACAGGGGCACTCTGGGGCCAACGTCCTGACTTTC
>TRBD1|TRBJ1-3|TRBV6-6|.
CASTLTGVSGNTIYF
TGTGCCAGCACCTTAACAGGGGTATCAGGAAACACCATATATTTT
>TRBD2|TRBJ2-1|TRBV4-1|.
CASSQDRVGSGGSYNEQFF
TGCGCCAGCAGCCAAGATAGGGTGGGTAGCGGGGGATCCTACAATGAGCAGTTCTTC
>TRBD1|TRBJ2-7|TRBV5-6|.
CASSLAGTASYEQYF
TGTGCCAGCAGCTTGGCGGGGACAGCCTCCTACGAGCAGTACTTC
>.|TRBJ2-4|TRBV5-1|.
CASSATLTQQNIQYF
TGCGCCAGCAGCGCAACCCTGACCCAGCAAAACATTCAGTACTTC
>.|TRBJ2-3|TRBV4-3|.
CASSKGTLDTQYF
TGCGCCAGCAGCAAGGGGACTCTAGATACGCAGTATTTT
>TRBD1|TRBJ1-4|TRBV6-5|once
CASSYSRTGLEKLFF
TGTGCCAGCAGTTACTCGCGGACAGGTCTTGAAAAACTGTTTTTT